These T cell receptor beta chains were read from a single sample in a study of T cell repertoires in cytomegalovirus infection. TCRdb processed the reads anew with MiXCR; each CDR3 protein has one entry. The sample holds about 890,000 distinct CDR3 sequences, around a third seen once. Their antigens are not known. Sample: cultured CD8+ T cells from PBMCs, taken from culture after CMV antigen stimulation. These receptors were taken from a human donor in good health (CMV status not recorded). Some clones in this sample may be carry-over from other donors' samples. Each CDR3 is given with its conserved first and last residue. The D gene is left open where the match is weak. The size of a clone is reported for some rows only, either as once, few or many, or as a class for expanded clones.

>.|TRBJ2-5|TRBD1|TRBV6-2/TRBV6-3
CASSYGRAGGETQYF
TGTGCCAGCAGTTATGGTCGGGCAGGGGGAGAGACCCAGTACTTC
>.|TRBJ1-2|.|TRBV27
CASSLSRAVNYGYTF
TGTGCCAGCAGTTTATCAAGGGCCGTCAACTATGGCTACACCTTC
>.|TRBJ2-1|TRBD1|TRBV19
CASSITRQGLNEQFF
TGTGCCAGTAGTATCACGAGACAGGGGCTCAATGAGCAGTTCTTC
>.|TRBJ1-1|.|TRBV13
CASTPGRGKDEAFF
TGTGCCAGCACCCCCGGGAGGGGGAAGGATGAAGCTTTCTTT
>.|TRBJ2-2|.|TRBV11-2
CASLWRDTGELFF
TGTGCCAGCCTGTGGCGAGACACCGGGGAGCTGTTTTTT
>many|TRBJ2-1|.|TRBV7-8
CASSLGGSLGPSSYNEQFF
TGTGCCAGCAGCTTAGGGGGTAGCTTGGGCCCTAGCTCCTACAATGAGCAGTTCTTC
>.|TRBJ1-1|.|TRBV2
CASTSLRLEAFF
TGTGCCAGCACCTCCTTGAGGCTTGAAGCTTTCTTT
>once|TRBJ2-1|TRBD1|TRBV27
CASSPPDRVEQFF
TGTGCCAGCAGTCCACCGGACAGGGTGGAGCAGTTCTTC
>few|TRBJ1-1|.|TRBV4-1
CASSQDPSGIGNTEAFF
TGCGCCAGCAGCCAAGACCCCTCGGGGATCGGGAACACTGAAGCTTTCTTT
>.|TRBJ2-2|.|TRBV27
CASSDGGPLVWELFF
TGTGCCAGCAGTGACGGGGGACCACTGGTGTGGGAGCTGTTTTTT
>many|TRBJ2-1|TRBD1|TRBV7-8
CASRAGTGIRNEQFF
TGTGCCAGCAGAGCCGGGACAGGGATTCGTAATGAGCAGTTCTTC
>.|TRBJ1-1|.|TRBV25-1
CASSVAHDTEAFF
TGTGCCAGCAGTGTGGCTCACGACACTGAAGCTTTCTTT